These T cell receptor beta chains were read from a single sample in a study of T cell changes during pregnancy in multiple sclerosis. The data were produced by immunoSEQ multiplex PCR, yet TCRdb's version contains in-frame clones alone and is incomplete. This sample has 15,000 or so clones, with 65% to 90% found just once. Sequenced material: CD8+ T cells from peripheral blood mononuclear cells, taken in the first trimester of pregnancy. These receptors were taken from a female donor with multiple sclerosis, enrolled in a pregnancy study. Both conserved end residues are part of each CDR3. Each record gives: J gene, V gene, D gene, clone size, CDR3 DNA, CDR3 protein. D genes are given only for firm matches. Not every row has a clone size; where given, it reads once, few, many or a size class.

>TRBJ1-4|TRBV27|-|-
TGTGCCAGCAGTTTTGGAGGGTTGGATGAAAAACTGTTTTTT
CASSFGGLDEKLFF
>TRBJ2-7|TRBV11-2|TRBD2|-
TGTGCCAGCAGGGAGGGGTGGACTAGCGGACCCTACGAGCAGTACTTC
CASREGWTSGPYEQYF
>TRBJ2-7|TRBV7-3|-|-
TGTGCCAGCAGCCCGACGCCGGGATCTTACTACGAGCAGTACTTC
CASSPTPGSYYEQYF
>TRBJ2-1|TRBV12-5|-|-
TGTGCTAGTGGTTTGCTCCCTCGGGATGAGCAGTTCTTC
CASGLLPRDEQFF
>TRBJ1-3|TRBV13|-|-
TGTGCCAGCAGCCCACAGGGTACTGGAAACACCATATATTTT
CASSPQGTGNTIYF
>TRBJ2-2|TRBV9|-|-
TGTGCCAGCAGCGTAGAACAGGGGAACACCGGGGAGCTGTTTTTT
CASSVEQGNTGELFF
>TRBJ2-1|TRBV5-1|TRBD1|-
TGCGCCAGCAGCTTGGAACCCGGGACAGGAGATGAGCAGTTCTTC
CASSLEPGTGDEQFF
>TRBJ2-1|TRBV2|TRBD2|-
TGTGCCAGCAGTGACAGACTAGCGGGCGGTCATGAGCAGTTCTTC
CASSDRLAGGHEQFF
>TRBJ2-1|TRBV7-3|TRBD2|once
TGTGCCAGCAGCCCCCCCGGGAGGGCCTCGAATGAGCAGTTCTTC
CASSPPGRASNEQFF
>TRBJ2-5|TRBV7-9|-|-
TGTGCCAGCAGCTTAGGAACAGGAGTAGAGACCCAGTACTTC
CASSLGTGVETQYF
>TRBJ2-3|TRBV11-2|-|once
TGTGCCAGCACCACCCCGAGACTCTCCACAGATACGCAGTATTTT
CASTTPRLSTDTQYF
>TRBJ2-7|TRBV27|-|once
TGTGCCAGCAGTTTACACTATGGGGCCCCTGAGCAGTACTTC
CASSLHYGAPEQYF
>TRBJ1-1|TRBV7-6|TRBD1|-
TGTGCCAGCAGCCCGAGGGGGCCTTACACTGAAGCTTTCTTT
CASSPRGPYTEAFF
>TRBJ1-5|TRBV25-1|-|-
TGTGCCAGCAGTGAGGGGGGGAATCAGCCCCAGCATTTT
CASSEGGNQPQHF
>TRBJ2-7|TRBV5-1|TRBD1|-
TGCGCCAGCAGCTTGGGGGGACAGACCTACGAGCAGTACTTC
CASSLGGQTYEQYF
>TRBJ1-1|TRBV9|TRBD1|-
TGTGCCAGCAGCCCTGACAGGGGACAAGAAGCTTTCTTT
CASSPDRGQEAFF
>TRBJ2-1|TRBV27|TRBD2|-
TGTGCCAGCAGTTGGACTAGCGGGAGTATACCGTCCTACAATGAGCAGTTCTTC
CASSWTSGSIPSYNEQFF
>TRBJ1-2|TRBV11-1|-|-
TGTGCCAGCAGCCCTCGGGGAGGGGAAAGTGGCTACACCTTC
CASSPRGGESGYTF
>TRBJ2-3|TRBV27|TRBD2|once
TGTGCCAGCAGTTTATCGAGGACTAGCGGAGATACGCAGTATTTT
CASSLSRTSGDTQYF
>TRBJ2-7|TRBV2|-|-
TGTGCCAGCAGTGAAACAGGAAGCTACGAGCAGTACTTC
CASSETGSYEQYF
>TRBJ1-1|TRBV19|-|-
TGTGCCAGTAGTCCCAGGAGGGAGCACACTGAAGCTTTCTTT
CASSPRREHTEAFF
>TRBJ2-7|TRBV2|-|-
TGTGCCAGCAGTGGCGGGGGCAGGGTATTAGGCGAGCAGTACTTC
CASSGGGRVLGEQYF
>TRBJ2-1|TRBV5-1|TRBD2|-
TGCGCCAGCAGCCCTTCAGCGGGAGGGTTCGATGAGCAGTTCTTC
CASSPSAGGFDEQFF
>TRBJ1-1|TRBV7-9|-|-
TGTGCCAGCAGCGGCCGGGACATTGAAGCTTTCTTT
CASSGRDIEAFF
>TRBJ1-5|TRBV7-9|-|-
TGTGCCAGCAGCTCCCAGGGGCCGAATCAGCCCCAGCATTTT
CASSSQGPNQPQHF
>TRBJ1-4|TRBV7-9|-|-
TGTGCCAGCAGCTCGGAGGTCCTGGAGGGAAAACTGTTTTTT
CASSSEVLEGKLFF
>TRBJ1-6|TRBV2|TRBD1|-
TGTGCCAGCCGGGACAGGGGGAGAAACCTCCACTTT
CASRDRGRNLHF
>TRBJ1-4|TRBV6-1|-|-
TGTGCCAGCAGTGAAGCTTCGACATTACTGTTTTTT
CASSEASTLLFF
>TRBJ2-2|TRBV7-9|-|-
TGTGCCAGCAGCTTCTCCATCCCCCTCGGCACCGGGGAGCTGTTTTTT
CASSFSIPLGTGELFF
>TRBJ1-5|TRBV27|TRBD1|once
TGTGCCAGCAGTTTAGGGGGCGACAGGGCCGGCAATCAGCCCCAGCATTTT
CASSLGGDRAGNQPQHF
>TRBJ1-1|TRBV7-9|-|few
TGTGCCAGCAGCTTAGCCCTACCGGGTGCGGTCACTGAAGCTTTCTTT
CASSLALPGAVTEAFF
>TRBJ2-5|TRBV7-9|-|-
TGTGCCAGCAGCTTAGCGGGAGTCGGAGAGACCCAGTACTTC
CASSLAGVGETQYF
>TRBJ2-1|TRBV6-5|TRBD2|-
TGTGCCAGCAGTTCGGGACTAGCAACCTACAATGAGCAGTTCTTC
CASSSGLATYNEQFF
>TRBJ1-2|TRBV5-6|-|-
TGTGCCAGCAGCTTGTCCTACAGCTCCTATGGCTACACCTTC
CASSLSYSSYGYTF
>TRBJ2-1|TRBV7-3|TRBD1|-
TGTGCCAGCAGCTTACAGGACAGGGGACCCAATGAGCAGTTCTTC
CASSLQDRGPNEQFF
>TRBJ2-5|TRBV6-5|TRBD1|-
TGTGCCAGCAGTTCCGAGGACAGGTGGGGTTCGGAGACCCAGTACTTC
CASSSEDRWGSETQYF